This is a list of T cell receptor beta chains from one sample in a study of blood T cells in healthy people across ages. A single record per CDR3 protein comes from TCRdb applying MiXCR to the 5' RACE reads. The data hold some 700,000 distinct CDR3 sequences, with 22% observed a single time. Sequencing was performed on blood. These receptors were collected from a man aged 65-85 years in good health. CDR3s include the opening cysteine and the closing phenylalanine or tryptophan. Each record gives: J gene, clone size, V gene, D gene, CDR3 DNA, CDR3 protein. The D gene is left open where the match is weak. Only some rows state a clone size, as once, few, many or a class for expanded clones.

TRBJ1-3	many	TRBV11-2	-	TGTGCCAGCAGCTCCGGGTTTGGAAACACCATATATTTT	CASSSGFGNTIYF
TRBJ1-5	-	TRBV6-6	-	TGTGCCAGCAGCCCCCGCATGGACAATCAGCCCCAGCATTTT	CASSPRMDNQPQHF
TRBJ1-5	few	TRBV6-2/TRBV6-3	TRBD1	TGTGCCAGCAGTACGGACAGGGGAGTCCAGCCCCAGCATTTT	CASSTDRGVQPQHF
TRBJ1-4	many	TRBV4-1	-	TGCGCCAGCAGCCAAGATATTGGAGTTAATGAAAAACTGTTTTTT	CASSQDIGVNEKLFF
TRBJ2-3	few	TRBV5-6	TRBD2	TGTGCCAGCAGCTTCCGGACTAGCGGGAGTAAGGCAGATACGCAGTATTTT	CASSFRTSGSKADTQYF
TRBJ2-3	-	TRBV27	-	TGTGCCAGCAGTTTAGCCCAAGGCACAGATACGCAGTATTTT	CASSLAQGTDTQYF
TRBJ2-3	-	TRBV20-1	TRBD2	TGCAGTGCTTCTCCGGGACTAGCATTATTCACAGATACGCAGTATTTT	CSASPGLALFTDTQYF
TRBJ2-2	few	TRBV3-1	-	TGTGCCAGCAGCCAAATGGCAGGGGTAACCGGGGAGCTGTTTTTT	CASSQMAGVTGELFF
TRBJ1-1	few	TRBV29-1	-	TGCAGTTCTACCCAGGGGTTCACTGAAGCTTTCTTT	CSSTQGFTEAFF
TRBJ2-3	few	TRBV12-3/TRBV12-4	TRBD2	TGTGCCAGCAGCCTCCGGCCTAGCGGGGGGGGGAGGACAGATACGCAGTATTTT	CASSLRPSGGGRTDTQYF
TRBJ2-1	few	TRBV27	-	TGTGCCAGCAGTTTTGTAGGGGGAGGCTATGAGCAGTTCTTC	CASSFVGGGYEQFF
TRBJ1-6	-	TRBV12-3/TRBV12-4	TRBD1	TGTGCCAGCAGTTTGACGGGACAGATAAATTCACCCCTCCACTTT	CASSLTGQINSPLHF
TRBJ1-1	many	TRBV7-8	-	TGTGCCAGCAGCTTAGGCGTTACGTCTGGGGCTTTCTTT	CASSLGVTSGAFF
TRBJ1-5	-	TRBV25-1	-	TGTGCCAGCAGTGAGGCGGGGGTAGAGCCCCAGCATTTT	CASSEAGVEPQHF
TRBJ1-2	once	TRBV7-9	-	TGTGCCAGCAGCTTAGTTTCGGGGGCCTTCGGCTACACCTTC	CASSLVSGAFGYTF
TRBJ1-1	-	TRBV24-1	TRBD1	TGTGCCACCTCCGGGACAGGGAGTGCAGCTTTCTTT	CATSGTGSAAFF
TRBJ2-3	few	TRBV18	-	TGTGCCAGCTCACCACTACAGGGATCGGGACGCACAGATACGCAGTATTTT	CASSPLQGSGRTDTQYF
TRBJ2-5	-	TRBV7-2	-	TGTGCCAGCAGCCAGGACAGTTCCCAAGAGACCCAGTACTTC	CASSQDSSQETQYF
TRBJ2-1	-	TRBV3-1	TRBD2	TGTGCCAGCAGCCAAGGGCCTAACGGGGGGGCGAATGAGCAGTTCTTC	CASSQGPNGGANEQFF
TRBJ2-2	few	TRBV4-3	-	TGCGCCAGCAGCCAACCCCCGGGACCATTCACCGGGGAGCTGTTTTTT	CASSQPPGPFTGELFF
TRBJ1-1	many	TRBV5-1	TRBD1	TGCGCCAGCAGCACCGGGACAGGGGATGGAGTCACTGAAGCTTTCTTT	CASSTGTGDGVTEAFF
TRBJ1-3	-	TRBV14	-	TGTGCCAGCAGCAGGACGCACAACTCTGGAAACACCATATATTTT	CASSRTHNSGNTIYF
TRBJ2-5	-	TRBV15	-	TGTGCCACCAGCAGAGGGGACGCGGGTAATGGAGAGACCCAGTACTTC	CATSRGDAGNGETQYF
TRBJ2-5	-	TRBV5-4	-	TGTGCCAGCAGCTTGGCGCACCTACAAGAGACCCAGTACTTC	CASSLAHLQETQYF
TRBJ2-5	few	TRBV18	-	TGTGCCAGCCTCGTCCAAGAGACCCAGTACTTC	CASLVQETQYF
TRBJ2-3	-	TRBV19	-	TGTGCCAGTAGTTCGCACTATACAGCTCAAGATACGCAGTATTTT	CASSSHYTAQDTQYF
TRBJ1-2	-	TRBV12-3/TRBV12-4	-	TGTGCCAGCAGTTTCGGATTTGCGGGGGAGGGCTACACCTTC	CASSFGFAGEGYTF
TRBJ2-7	few	TRBV6-6	-	TGTGCCAGCAGTTATAGCCTGGAGCGGTTCTTC	CASSYSLERFF
TRBJ1-3	few	TRBV5-6	TRBD1	TGTGCCAGCAGCTTGGATACCCCCTGGACAGGGGCCTCAATGAACTCTGGAAACACCATATATTTT	CASSLDTPWTGASMNSGNTIYF
TRBJ2-5	-	TRBV6-5	-	TGTGCCAGCAGTTACCTTCCTAGAGAGAGACAAGGGACCCAGTACTTC	CASSYLPRERQGTQYF
TRBJ2-2	-	TRBV13	-	TGTGCCAGCAGCTTAGGCTCTCTCGGGAACACCGGGGAGCTGTTTTTT	CASSLGSLGNTGELFF
TRBJ2-1	-	TRBV7-2	-	TGTGCCAGCACTCCCTCCGGACAGTCCTACAATGAGCAGTTCTTC	CASTPSGQSYNEQFF
TRBJ1-5	-	TRBV20-1	-	TGCAGTGCTAGGCGGGGGCCGGATCAGCCCCAGCATTTT	CSARRGPDQPQHF
TRBJ2-3	-	TRBV20-1	-	TGCAGTGCTAGGGGGGGTCCGAGCTCCGATACGCAGTATTTT	CSARGGPSSDTQYF
TRBJ1-1	many	TRBV14	TRBD1	TGTGCCAGCAGCCCCCAGGGGGCCAACACTGAAGCTTTCTTT	CASSPQGANTEAFF
TRBJ2-1	-	TRBV5-4	TRBD2	TGTGCCAGCAGGGGCGGGGGGGCCTACAATGAGCAGTTCTTC	CASRGGGAYNEQFF
TRBJ2-2	many	TRBV7-9	-	TGTGCCAGCAGCCCTGTCGGGGAGCTGTTTTTT	CASSPVGELFF
TRBJ1-5	few	TRBV20-1	-	TGCAGTGCTAGAAGCCGGAGGGGAAGCAATCAGCCCCAGCATTTT	CSARSRRGSNQPQHF
TRBJ1-1	-	TRBV20-1	-	TGCAGTGCTCACCGCCGCCGGGGGGCGGAGGAAGCTTTCTTT	CSAHRRRGAEEAFF
TRBJ1-1	few	TRBV7-2	TRBD1	TGTGCCAGCAGCCAGGACAGGGGGCATGTTGAAGCTTTCTTT	CASSQDRGHVEAFF
TRBJ1-3	-	TRBV12-3/TRBV12-4	-	TGTGCCAGCAGTTTACGGCCCGTCTCTGGAAACACCATATATTTT	CASSLRPVSGNTIYF
TRBJ2-7	few	TRBV11-2	TRBD1	TGTGCCAGCAGCTTACGAGGACAGGGCGACGAGCAGTACTTC	CASSLRGQGDEQYF
TRBJ2-1	few	TRBV11-2	-	TGTGCCAGCAGCTTAAGGGACTCCTACAATGAGCAGTTCTTC	CASSLRDSYNEQFF
TRBJ1-5	many	TRBV24-1	-	TGTGCCACCAGTGATTCAAATCAGCCCCAGCATTTT	CATSDSNQPQHF
TRBJ2-4	-	TRBV12-3/TRBV12-4	TRBD1	TGTGCCAGCAGTTTTGGGACAGGAAACATTCAGTACTTC	CASSFGTGNIQYF
TRBJ2-3	-	TRBV29-1	-	TGCAGCGCCGCCGGGACTAGCACAGATACGCAGTATTTT	CSAAGTSTDTQYF
TRBJ2-1	-	TRBV30	-	TGTGCCTGGAGTTCAAAGGGGGGTCCCCCCTACAATGAGCAGTTCTTC	CAWSSKGGPPYNEQFF
TRBJ2-3	few	TRBV7-9	-	TGTGCCAGCAGCCCAGTAGGGGGGGCGGTTGTTACGCAGTATTTT	CASSPVGGAVVTQYF